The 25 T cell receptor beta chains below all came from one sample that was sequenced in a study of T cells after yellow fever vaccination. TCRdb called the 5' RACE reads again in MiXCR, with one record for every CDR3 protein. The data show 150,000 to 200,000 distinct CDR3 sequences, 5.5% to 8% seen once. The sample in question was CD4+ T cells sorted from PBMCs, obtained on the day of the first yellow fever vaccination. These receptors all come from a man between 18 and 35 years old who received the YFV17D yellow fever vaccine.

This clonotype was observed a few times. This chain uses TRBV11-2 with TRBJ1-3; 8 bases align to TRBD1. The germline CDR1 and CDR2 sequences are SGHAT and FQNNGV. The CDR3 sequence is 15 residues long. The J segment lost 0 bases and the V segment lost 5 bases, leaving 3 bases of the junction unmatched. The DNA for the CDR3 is TGTGCCAGCAGCCGCGGGACAGGCTCTGGAAACACCATATATTTT. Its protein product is CASSRGTGSGNTIYF. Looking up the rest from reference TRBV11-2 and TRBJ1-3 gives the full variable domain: EAGVAQSPRYKIIEKRQSVAFWCNPISGHATLYWYQQILGQGPKLLIQFQNNGVVDDSQLPKDRFSAERLKGVDSTLKIQPAKLEDSAVYLCASSRGTGSGNTIYFGEGSWLTVV.

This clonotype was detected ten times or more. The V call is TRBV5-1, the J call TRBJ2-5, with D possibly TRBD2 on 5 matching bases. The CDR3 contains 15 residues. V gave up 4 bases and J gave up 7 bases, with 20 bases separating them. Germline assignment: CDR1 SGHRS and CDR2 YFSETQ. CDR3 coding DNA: TGCGCCAGCAGCGAAATACTAGAAACGATTGGGACCCAGTACTTC. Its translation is CASSEILETIGTQYF. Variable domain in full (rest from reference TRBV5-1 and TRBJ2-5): KAGVTQTPRYLIKTRGQQVTLSCSPISGHRSVSWYQQTPGQGLQFLFEYFSETQRNKGNFPGRFSGRQFSNSRSEMNVSTLELGDSALYLCASSEILETIGTQYFGPGTRLLVL.

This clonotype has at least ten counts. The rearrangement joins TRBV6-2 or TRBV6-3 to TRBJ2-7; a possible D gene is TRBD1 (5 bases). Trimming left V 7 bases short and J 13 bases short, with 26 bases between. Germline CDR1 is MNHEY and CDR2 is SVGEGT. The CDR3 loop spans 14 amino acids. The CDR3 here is CASTPSTRGRRRYF. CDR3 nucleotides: TGTGCCAGCACACCTTCGACAAGGGGCCGACGCCGATACTTC.

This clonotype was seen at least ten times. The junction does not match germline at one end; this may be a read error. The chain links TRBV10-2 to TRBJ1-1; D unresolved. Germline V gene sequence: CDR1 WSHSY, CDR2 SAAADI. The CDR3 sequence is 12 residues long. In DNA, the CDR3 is TGCGCCAGCAGAGAGTGGGACACTGAAGCTTTCTTT. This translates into CASREWDTEAFF.

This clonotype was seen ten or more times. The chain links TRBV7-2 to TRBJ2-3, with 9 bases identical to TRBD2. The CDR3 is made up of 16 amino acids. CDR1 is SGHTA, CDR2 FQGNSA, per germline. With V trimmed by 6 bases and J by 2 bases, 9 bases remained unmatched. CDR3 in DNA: TGTGCCAGCAGTCTCTATAGCGGGGGAATCACAGATACGCAGTATTTT. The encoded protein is CASSLYSGGITDTQYF.

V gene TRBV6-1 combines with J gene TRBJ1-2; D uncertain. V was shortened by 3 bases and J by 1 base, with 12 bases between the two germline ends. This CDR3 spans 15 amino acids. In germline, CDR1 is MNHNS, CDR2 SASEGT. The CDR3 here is CASSEFGVFNYGYTF. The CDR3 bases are TGTGCCAGCAGTGAGTTTGGAGTCTTTAACTATGGCTACACCTTC.

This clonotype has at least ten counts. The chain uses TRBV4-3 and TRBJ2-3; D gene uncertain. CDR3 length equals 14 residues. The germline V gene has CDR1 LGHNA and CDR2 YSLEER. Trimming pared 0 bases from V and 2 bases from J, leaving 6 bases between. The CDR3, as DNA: TGCGCCAGCAGCCAAGACACCCCCACAGATACGCAGTATTTT. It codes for CASSQDTPTDTQYF.

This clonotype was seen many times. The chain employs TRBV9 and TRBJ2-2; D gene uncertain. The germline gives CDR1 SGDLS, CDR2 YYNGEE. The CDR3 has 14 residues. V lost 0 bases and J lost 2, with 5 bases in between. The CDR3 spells CASSVADNTGELFF. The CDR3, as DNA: TGTGCCAGCAGCGTAGCCGACAACACCGGGGAGCTGTTTTTT.

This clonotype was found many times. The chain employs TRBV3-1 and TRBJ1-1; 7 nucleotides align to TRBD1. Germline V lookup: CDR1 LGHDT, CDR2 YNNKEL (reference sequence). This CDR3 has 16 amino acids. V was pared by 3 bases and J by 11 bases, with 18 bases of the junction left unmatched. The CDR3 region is CASSQWGQTTNTWAFF. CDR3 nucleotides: TGTGCCAGCAGCCAGTGGGGACAGACAACCAACACTTGGGCTTTCTTT.

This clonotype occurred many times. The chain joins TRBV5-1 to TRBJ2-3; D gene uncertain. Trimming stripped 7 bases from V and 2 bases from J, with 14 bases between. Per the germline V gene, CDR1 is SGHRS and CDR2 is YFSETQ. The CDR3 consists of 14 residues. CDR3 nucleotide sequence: TGCGCCAGCTCCCGAGGCGGAACCACAGATACGCAGTATTTT. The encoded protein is CASSRGGTTDTQYF.

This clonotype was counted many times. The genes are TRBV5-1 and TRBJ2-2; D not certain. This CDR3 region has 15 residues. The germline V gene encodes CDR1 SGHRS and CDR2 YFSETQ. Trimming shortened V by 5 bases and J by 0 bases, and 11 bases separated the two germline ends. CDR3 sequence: CASRKAGTNTGELFF. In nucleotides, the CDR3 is TGCGCCAGCAGAAAAGCTGGAACGAACACCGGGGAGCTGTTTTTT.

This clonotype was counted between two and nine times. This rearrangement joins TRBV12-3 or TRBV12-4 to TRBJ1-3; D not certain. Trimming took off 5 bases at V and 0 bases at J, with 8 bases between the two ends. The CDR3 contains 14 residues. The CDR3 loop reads CASSAQVSGNTIYF. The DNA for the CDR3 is TGTGCCAGCAGTGCCCAAGTCTCTGGAAACACCATATATTTT.

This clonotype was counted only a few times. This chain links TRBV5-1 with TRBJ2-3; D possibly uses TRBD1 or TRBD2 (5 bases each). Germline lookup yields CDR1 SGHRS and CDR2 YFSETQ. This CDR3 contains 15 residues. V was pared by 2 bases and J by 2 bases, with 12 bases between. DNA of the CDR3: TGCGCCAGCAGCTTATCGGGGCGGGTCACAGATACGCAGTATTTT. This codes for CASSLSGRVTDTQYF.

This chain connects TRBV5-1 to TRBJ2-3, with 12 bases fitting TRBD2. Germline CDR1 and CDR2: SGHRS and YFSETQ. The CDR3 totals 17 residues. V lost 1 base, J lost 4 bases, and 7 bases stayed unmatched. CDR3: CASSLLAGGGIADTQYF. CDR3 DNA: TGCGCCAGCAGCTTGCTAGCGGGGGGGGGTATAGCAGATACGCAGTATTTT.

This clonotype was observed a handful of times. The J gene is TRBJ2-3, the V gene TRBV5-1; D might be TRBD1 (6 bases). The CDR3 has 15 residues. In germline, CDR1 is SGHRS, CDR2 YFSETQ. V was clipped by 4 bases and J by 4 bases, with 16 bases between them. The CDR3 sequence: CASSGQGRRADTQYF. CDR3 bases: TGCGCCAGCAGCGGCCAGGGGCGACGGGCAGATACGCAGTATTTT.

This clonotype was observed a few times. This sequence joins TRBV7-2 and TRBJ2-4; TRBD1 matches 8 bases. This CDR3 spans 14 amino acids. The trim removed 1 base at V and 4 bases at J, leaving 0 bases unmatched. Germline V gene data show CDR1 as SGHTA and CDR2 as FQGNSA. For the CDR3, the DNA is TGTGCCAGCAGCTTAGGGGACAGGAAAAACATTCAGTACTTC. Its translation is CASSLGDRKNIQYF.

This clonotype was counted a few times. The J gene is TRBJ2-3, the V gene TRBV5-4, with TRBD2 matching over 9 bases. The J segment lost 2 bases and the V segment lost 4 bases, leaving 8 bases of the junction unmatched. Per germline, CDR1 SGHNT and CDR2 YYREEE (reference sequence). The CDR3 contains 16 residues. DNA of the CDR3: TGTGCCAGCAGCCGTCGGCAGCGGGGGGCCACAGATACGCAGTATTTT. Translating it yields CASSRRQRGATDTQYF.

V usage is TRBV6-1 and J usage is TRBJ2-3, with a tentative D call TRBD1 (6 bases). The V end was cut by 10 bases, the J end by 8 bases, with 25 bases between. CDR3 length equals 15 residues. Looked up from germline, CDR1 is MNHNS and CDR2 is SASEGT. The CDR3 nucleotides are TGTGCCATCCGGGAAAGTGGGGGCGCATCAGCTACGCAGTATTTT. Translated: CAIRESGGASATQYF.

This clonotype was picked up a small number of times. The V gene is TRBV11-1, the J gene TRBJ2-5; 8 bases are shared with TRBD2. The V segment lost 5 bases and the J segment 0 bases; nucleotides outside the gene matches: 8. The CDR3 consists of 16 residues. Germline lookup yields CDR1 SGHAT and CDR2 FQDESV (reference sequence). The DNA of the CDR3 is TGTGCCAGCAGCGACTTTTGGCGGGGGGACCAAGAGACCCAGTACTTC. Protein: CASSDFWRGDQETQYF.

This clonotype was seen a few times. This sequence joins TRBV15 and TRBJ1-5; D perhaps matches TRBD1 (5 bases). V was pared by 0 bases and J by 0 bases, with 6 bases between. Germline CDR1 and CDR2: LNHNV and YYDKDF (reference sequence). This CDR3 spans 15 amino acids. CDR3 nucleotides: TGTGCCACCAGCAGAGAGGGGGGTAGCAATCAGCCCCAGCATTTT. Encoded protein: CATSREGGSNQPQHF.

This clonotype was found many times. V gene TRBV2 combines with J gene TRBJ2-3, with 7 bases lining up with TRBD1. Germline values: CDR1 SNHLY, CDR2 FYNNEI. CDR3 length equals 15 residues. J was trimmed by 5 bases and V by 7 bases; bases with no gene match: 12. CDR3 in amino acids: CASTPSRGRGDTQYF. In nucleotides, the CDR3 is TGTGCCAGCACTCCCAGTAGGGGGCGTGGAGATACGCAGTATTTT.

The CDR3 loop reads CASSLPLSGPVNTEAFF. DNA of the CDR3: TGTGCCAGCAGCCTCCCCCTATCGGGACCGGTGAACACTGAAGCTTTCTTT. The chain combines TRBV7-2 with TRBJ1-1, with a weak D call TRBD1 (5 bases). V lost 5 bases and J 0 bases, leaving 19 bases between the germline ends. This CDR3 is built from 17 residues. Per germline, CDR1 SGHTA and CDR2 FQGNSA.

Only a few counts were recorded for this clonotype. The CDR3 region is CASSLWGTAAGAQYF. CDR3 in DNA: TGTGCCAGCAGTTTATGGGGGACCGCGGCCGGGGCCCAGTACTTC. V gene TRBV28 combines with J gene TRBJ2-5, with D perhaps given as TRBD1 or TRBD2 (5 bases each). CDR1 and CDR2 from the germline V gene are MDHEN and SYDVKM. V lost 0 bases and J 9 bases, leaving 17 bases between the germline ends. The CDR3 runs to 15 residues.

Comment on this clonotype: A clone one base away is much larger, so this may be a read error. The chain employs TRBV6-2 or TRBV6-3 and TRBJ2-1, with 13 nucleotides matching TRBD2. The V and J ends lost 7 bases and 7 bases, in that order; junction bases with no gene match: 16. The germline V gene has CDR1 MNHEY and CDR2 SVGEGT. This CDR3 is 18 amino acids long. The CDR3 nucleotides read TGTGCCAGCATCTGGCGACTAGCGGGGGGCGGAGAGAGTAATGAGCAGTTCTTC. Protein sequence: CASIWRLAGGGESNEQFF.

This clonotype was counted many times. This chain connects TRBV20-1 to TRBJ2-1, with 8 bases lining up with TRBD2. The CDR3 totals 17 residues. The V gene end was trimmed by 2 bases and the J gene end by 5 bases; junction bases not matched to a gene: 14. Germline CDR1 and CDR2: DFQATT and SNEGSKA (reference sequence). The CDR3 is CSARRFVVASGHNEQFF. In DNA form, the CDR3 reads TGCAGTGCTAGACGGTTTGTAGTCGCTAGCGGGCACAATGAGCAGTTCTTC.